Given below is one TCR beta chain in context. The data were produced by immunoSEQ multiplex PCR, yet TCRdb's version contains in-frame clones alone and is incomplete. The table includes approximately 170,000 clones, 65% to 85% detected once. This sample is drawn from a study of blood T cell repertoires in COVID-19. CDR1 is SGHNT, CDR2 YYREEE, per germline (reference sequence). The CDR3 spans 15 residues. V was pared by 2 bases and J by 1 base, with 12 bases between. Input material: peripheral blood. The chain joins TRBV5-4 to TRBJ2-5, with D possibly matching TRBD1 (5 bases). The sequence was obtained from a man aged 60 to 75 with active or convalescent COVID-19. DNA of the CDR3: TGTGCCAGCAGCTTCCAGGGCCCGGCCCAAGAGACCCAGTACTTC. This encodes CASSFQGPAQETQYF.